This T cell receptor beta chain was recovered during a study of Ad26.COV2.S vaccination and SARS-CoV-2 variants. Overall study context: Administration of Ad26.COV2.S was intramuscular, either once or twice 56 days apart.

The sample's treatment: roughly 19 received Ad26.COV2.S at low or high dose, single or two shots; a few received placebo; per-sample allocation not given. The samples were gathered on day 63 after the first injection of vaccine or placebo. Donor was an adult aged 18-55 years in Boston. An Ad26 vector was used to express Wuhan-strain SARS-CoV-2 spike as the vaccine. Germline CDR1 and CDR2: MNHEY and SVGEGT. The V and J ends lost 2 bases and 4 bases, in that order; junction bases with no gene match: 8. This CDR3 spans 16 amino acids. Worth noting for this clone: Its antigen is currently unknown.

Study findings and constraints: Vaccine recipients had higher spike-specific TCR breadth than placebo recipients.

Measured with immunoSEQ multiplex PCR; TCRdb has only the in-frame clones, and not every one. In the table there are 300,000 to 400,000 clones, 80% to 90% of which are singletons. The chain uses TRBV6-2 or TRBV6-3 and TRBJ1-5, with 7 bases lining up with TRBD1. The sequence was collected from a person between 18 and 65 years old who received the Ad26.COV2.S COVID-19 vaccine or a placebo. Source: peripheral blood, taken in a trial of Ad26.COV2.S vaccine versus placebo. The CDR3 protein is CASSYPGTAGNQPQHF. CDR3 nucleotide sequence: TGTGCCAGCAGTTACCCCGGGACAGCGGGGAATCAGCCCCAGCATTTT.